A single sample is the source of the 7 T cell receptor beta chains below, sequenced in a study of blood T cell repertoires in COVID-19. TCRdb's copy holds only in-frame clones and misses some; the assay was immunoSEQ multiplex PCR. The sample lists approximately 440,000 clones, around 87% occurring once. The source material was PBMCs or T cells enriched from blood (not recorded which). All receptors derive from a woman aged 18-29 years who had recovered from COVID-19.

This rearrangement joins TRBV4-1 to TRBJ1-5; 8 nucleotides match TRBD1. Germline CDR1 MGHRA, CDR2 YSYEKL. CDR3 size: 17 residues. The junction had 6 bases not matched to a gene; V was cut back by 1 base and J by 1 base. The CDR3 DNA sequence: TGCGCCAGCAGCCAAGTTCCAGGGGGCTTGAGCAATCAGCCCCAGCATTTT. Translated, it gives CASSQVPGGLSNQPQHF.

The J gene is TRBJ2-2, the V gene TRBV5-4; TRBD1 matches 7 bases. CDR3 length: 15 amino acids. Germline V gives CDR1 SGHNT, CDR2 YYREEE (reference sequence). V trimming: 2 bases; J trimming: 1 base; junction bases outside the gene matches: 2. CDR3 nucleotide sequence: TGTGCCAGCAGCTTACAGGGGCGGAACACCGGGGAGCTGTTTTTT. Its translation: CASSLQGRNTGELFF.

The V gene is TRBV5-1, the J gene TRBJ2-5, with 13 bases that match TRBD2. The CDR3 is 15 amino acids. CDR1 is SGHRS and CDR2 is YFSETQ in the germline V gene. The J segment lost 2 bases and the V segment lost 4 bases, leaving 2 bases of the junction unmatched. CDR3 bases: TGCGCCAGCAGCATGGGACTAGCGGGGCAAGAGACCCAGTACTTC. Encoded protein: CASSMGLAGQETQYF.

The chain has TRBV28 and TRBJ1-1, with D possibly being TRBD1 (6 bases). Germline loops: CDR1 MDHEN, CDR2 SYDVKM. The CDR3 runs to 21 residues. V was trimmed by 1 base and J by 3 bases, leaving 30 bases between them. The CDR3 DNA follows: TGTGCCAGCAGTTTATCCGCAGGGGCTTGGGCAGTAGGGAGACGGGACACTGAAGCTTTCTTT. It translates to CASSLSAGAWAVGRRDTEAFF.

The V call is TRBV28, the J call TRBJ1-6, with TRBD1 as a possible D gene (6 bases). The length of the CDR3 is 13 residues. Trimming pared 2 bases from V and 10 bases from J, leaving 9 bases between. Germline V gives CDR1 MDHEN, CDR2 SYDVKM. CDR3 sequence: CASSLGGGSPLHF. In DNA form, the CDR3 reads TGTGCCAGCAGTTTAGGGGGGGGCTCACCCCTCCACTTT. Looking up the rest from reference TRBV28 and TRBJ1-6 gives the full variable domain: DVKVTQSSRYLVKRTGEKVFLECVQDMDHENMFWYRQDPGLGLRLIYFSYDVKMKEKGDIPEGYSVSREKKERFSLILESASTNQTSMYLCASSLGGGSPLHFGNGTRLTVT.

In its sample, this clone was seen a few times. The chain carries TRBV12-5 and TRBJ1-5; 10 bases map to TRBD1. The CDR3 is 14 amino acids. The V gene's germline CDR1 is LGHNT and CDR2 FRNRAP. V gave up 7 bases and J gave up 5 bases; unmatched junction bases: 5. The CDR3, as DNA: TGTGCTAGTGTTATGGGGACAGGGGATCAGCCCCAGCATTTT. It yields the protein CASVMGTGDQPQHF.

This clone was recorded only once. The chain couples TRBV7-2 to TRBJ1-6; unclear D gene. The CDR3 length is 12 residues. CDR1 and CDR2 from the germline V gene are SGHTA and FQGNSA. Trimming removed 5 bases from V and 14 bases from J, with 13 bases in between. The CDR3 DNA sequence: TGTGCCAGCAGCCCTCTCGGCGGAACCCTCCACTTT. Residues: CASSPLGGTLHF.